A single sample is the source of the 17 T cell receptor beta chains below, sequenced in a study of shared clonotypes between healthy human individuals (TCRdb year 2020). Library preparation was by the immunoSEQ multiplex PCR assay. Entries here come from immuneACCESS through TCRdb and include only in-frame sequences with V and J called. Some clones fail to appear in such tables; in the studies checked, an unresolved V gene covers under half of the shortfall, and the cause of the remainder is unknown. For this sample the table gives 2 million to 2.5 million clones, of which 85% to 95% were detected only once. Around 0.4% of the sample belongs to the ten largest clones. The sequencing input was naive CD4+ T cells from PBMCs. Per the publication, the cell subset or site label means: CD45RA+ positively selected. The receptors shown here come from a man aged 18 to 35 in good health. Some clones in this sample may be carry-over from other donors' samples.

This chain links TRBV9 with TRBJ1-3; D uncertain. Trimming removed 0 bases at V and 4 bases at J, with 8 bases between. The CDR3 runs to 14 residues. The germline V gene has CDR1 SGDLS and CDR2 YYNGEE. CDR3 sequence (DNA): TGTGCCAGCAGCGTAGATCACGAAGGAAACACCATATATTTT. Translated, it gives CASSVDHEGNTIYF.

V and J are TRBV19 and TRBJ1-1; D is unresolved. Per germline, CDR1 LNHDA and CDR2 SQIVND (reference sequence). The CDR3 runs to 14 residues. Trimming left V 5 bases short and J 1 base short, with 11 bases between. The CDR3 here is CASSPRWGNTEAFF. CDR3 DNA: TGTGCCAGTAGTCCCAGATGGGGGAACACTGAAGCTTTCTTT.

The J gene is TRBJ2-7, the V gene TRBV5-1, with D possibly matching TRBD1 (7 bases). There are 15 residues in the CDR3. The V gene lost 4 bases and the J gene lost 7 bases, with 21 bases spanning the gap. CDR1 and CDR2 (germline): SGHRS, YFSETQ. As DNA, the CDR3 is TGCGCCAGCAGCCCCGATGGGGCAGGGGGGAGGGAGCAGTACTTC. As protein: CASSPDGAGGREQYF.

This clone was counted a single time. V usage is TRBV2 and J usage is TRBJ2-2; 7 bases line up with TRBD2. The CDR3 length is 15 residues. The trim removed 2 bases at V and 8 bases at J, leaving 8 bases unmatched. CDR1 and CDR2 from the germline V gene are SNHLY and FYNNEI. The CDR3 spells CASSESGEGRGELFF. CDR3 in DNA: TGTGCCAGCAGTGAAAGTGGGGAGGGGAGAGGGGAGCTGTTTTTT.

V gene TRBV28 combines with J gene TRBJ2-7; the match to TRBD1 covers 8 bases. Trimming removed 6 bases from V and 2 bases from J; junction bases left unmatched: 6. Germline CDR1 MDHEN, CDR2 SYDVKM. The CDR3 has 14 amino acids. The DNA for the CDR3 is TGTGCCAGCAGCCGAGTGACAGGGGCCTACGAGCAGTACTTC. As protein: CASSRVTGAYEQYF. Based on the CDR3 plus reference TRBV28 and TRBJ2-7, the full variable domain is DVKVTQSSRYLVKRTGEKVFLECVQDMDHENMFWYRQDPGLGLRLIYFSYDVKMKEKGDIPEGYSVSREKKERFSLILESASTNQTSMYLCASSRVTGAYEQYFGPGTRLTVT.

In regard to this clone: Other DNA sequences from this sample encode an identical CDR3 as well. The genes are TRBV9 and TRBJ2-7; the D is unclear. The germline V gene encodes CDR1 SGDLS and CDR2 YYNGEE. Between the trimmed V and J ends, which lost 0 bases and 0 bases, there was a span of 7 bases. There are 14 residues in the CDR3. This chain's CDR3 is CASSVGRSSYEQYF. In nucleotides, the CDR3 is TGTGCCAGCAGCGTAGGGCGGTCCTCCTACGAGCAGTACTTC.

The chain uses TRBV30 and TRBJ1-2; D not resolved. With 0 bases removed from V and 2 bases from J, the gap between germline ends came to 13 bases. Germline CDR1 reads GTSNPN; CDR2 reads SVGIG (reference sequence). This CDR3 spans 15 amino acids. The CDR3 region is CAWSVGSLPNYGYTF. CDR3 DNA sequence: TGTGCCTGGAGTGTAGGGTCTCTACCCAACTATGGCTACACCTTC.

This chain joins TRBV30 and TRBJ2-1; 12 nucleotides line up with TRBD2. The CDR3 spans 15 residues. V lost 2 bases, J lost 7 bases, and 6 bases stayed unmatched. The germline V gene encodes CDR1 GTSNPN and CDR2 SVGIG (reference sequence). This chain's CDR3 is CAWSPGLAGTNEQFF. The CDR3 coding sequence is TGTGCCTGGAGTCCAGGACTAGCGGGAACGAATGAGCAGTTCTTC.

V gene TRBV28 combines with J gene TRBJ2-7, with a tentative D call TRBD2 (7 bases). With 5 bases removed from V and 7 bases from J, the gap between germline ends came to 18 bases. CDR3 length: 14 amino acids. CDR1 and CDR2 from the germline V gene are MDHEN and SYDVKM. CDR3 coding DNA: TGTGCCAGCAGTCTCGGACGGAGGGGGGGAGAGCAGTACTTC. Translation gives CASSLGRRGGEQYF.

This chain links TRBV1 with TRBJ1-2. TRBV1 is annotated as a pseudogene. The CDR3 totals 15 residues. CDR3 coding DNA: TGCACCAGCAGCCAAGATCCGGACGGCCAATATGGCTACACCTTC. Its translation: CTSSQDPDGQYGYTF.

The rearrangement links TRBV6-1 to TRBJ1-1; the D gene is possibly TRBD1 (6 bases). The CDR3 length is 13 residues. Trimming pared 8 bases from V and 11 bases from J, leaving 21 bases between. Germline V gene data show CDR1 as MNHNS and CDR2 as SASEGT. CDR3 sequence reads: CASWGRRGLVAFF. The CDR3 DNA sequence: TGTGCCAGCTGGGGGCGGCGGGGCTTGGTGGCTTTCTTT.

In DNA form, the CDR3 reads TGTGCCAGCAGCTGGGCAGGCCCCTCAGGATTGAATGAGCAGTTCTTC. Translation: CASSWAGPSGLNEQFF. The genes are TRBV5-4 and TRBJ2-1; D uncertain. The V and J ends lost 3 bases and 7 bases respectively, with 20 bases between them. The CDR3 extends over 16 amino acids. The germline V gene encodes CDR1 SGHNT and CDR2 YYREEE (reference sequence). The complete variable domain, with remaining parts taken from reference TRBV5-4 and TRBJ2-1, reads ETGVTQSPTHLIKTRGQQVTLRCSSQSGHNTVSWYQQALGQGPQFIFQYYREEENGRGNFPPRFSGLQFPNYSSELNVNALELDDSALYLCASSWAGPSGLNEQFFGPGTRLTVL.

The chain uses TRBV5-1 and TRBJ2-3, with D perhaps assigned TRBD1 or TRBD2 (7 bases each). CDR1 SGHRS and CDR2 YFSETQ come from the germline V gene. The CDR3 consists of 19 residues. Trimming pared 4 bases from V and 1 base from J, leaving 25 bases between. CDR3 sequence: CASSDPWGEGQLRTDTQYF. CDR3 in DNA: TGCGCCAGCAGCGACCCTTGGGGGGAGGGACAGCTCCGCACAGATACGCAGTATTTT.

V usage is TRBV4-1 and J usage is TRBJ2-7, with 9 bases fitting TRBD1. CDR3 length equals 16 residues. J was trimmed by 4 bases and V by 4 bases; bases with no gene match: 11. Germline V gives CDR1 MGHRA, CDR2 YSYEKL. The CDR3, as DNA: TGCGCCAGCAGCCCAGGTGTCACAGGGGGCAGGTACGAGCAGTACTTC. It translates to CASSPGVTGGRYEQYF.

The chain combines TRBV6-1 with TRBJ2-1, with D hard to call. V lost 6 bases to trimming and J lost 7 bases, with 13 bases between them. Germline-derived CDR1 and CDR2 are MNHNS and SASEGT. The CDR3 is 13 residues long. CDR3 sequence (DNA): TGTGCCAGCAGGGGTGGGTCTCTTAATGAGCAGTTCTTC. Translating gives CASRGGSLNEQFF.

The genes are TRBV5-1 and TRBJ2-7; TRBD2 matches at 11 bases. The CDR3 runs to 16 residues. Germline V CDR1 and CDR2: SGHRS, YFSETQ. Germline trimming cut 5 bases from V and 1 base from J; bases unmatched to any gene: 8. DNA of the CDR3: TGCGCCAGCAGGCCGGGGGGGACTAGCGGTTCCTACGAGCAGTACTTC. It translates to CASRPGGTSGSYEQYF.

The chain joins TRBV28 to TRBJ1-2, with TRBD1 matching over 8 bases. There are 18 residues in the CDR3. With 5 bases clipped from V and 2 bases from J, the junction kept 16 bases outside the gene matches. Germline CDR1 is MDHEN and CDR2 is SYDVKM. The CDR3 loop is CASSLPDPTGQANYGYTF. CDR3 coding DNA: TGTGCCAGCAGTCTCCCTGACCCGACGGGACAGGCGAACTATGGCTACACCTTC.